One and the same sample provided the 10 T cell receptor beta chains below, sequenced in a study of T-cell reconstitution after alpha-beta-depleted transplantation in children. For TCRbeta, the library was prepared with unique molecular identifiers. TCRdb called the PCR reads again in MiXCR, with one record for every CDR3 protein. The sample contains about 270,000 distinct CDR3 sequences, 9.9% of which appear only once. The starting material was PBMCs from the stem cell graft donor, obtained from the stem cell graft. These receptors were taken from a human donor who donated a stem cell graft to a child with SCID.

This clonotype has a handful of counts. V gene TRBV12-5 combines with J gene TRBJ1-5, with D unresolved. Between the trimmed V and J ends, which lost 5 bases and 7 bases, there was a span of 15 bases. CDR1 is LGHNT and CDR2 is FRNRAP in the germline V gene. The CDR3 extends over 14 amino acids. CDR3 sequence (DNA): TGTGCTAGTGGTCCCCTGGCGGGTCGGCAGCCCCAGCATTTT. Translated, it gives CASGPLAGRQPQHF.

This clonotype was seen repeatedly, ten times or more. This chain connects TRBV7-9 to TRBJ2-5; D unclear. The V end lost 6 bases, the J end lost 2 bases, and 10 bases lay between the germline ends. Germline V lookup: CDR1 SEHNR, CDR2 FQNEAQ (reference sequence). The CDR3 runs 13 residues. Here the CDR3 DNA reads TGTGCCAGCAGAAAGATGCGGCAAGAGACCCAGTACTTC. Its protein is CASRKMRQETQYF.

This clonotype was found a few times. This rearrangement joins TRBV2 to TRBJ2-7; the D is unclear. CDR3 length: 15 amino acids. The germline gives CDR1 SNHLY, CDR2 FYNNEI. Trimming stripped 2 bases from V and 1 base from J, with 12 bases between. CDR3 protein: CASSESRVPSYEQYF. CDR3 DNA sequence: TGTGCCAGCAGTGAAAGTAGGGTGCCATCCTACGAGCAGTACTTC. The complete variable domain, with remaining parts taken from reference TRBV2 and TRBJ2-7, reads EPEVTQTPSHQVTQMGQEVILRCVPISNHLYFYWYRQILGQKVEFLVSFYNNEISEKSEIFDDQFSVERPDGSNFTLKIRSTKLEDSAMYFCASSESRVPSYEQYFGPGTRLTVT.

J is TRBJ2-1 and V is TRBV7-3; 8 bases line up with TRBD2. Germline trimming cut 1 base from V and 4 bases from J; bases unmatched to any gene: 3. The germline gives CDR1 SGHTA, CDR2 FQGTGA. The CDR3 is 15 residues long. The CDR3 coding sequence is TGTGCCAGCAGCTTAAGCGGGGGGATGTACAATGAGCAGTTCTTC. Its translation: CASSLSGGMYNEQFF.

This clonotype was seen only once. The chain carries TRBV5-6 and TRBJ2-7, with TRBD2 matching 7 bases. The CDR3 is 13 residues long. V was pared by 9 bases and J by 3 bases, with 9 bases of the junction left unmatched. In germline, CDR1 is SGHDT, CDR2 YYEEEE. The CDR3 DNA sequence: TGTGCCATGGGCCCGGGACTAAACTACGAGCAGTACTTC. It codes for CAMGPGLNYEQYF. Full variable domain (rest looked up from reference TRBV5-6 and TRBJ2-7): DAGVTQSPTHLIKTRGQQVTLRCSPKSGHDTVSWYQQALGQGPQFIFQYYEEEERQRGNFPDRFSGHQFPNYSSELNVNALLLGDSALYLCAMGPGLNYEQYFGPGTRLTVT.

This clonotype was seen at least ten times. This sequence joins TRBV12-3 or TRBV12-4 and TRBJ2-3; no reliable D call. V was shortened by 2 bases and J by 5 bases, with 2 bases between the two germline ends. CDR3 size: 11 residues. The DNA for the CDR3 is TGTGCCAGCAGTTTATTAGATACGCAGTATTTT. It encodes CASSLLDTQYF.

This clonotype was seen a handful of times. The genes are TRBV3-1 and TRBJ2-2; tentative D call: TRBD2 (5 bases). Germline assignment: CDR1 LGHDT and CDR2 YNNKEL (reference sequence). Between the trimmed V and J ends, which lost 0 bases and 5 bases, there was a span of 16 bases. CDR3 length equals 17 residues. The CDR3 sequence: CASSQDHLGAQTGELFF. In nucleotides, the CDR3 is TGTGCCAGCAGCCAAGATCATTTGGGAGCCCAGACCGGGGAGCTGTTTTTT.

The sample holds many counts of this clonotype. The DNA of the CDR3 is TGTGCCACCAGTGTAGAGCGGGGCAAAAACATTCAGTACTTC. Amino acid sequence: CATSVERGKNIQYF. The V call is TRBV15, the J call TRBJ2-4, with TRBD2 identical over 7 bases. CDR3 size: 14 residues. The germline CDR1 and CDR2 sequences are LNHNV and YYDKDF (reference sequence). V gave up 6 bases and J gave up 3 bases; unmatched junction bases: 5.

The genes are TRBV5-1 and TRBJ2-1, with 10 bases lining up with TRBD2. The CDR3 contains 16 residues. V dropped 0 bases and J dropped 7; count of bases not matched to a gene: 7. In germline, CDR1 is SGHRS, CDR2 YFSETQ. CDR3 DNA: TGCGCCAGCAGCTTGGGGAGCGGGGGGGCCTTGAATGAGCAGTTCTTC. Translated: CASSLGSGGALNEQFF.

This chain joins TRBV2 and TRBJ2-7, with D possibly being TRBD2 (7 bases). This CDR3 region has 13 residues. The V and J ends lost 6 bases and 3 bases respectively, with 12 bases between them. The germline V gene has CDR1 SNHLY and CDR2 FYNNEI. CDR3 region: CASRSGGLYEQYF. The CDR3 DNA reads TGTGCCAGCAGATCCGGGGGGCTCTACGAGCAGTACTTC.